The 25 T cell receptor beta chains below were found in one sample sequenced in a study of cytomegalovirus exposure and HLA in healthy donors (dated by TCRdb to about 2017). Library preparation was by the immunoSEQ multiplex PCR assay. For the multiplex PCR, a mixture combining 60 forward primers for TCR Vbeta segments and 13 reverse primers for TCR Jbeta segments was used. The table comes from immuneACCESS by way of TCRdb, which keeps in-frame sequences with V and J called. Part of the clones is missing from these tables; in studies checked, under half for an unresolved V gene and the rest for unknown reasons. Here the sample has around 200,000 clones; around four fifths occur a single time. 1.5% to 2% of the sample is in the top ten clones. The sequencing sample was made of PBMCs. The receptors were sampled from a man in his fifties or sixties in good health and CMV-seronegative.

This clone was observed a single time. The chain joins TRBV28 to TRBJ1-2, with 10 bases matching TRBD1. Per germline, CDR1 MDHEN and CDR2 SYDVKM. The CDR3 runs 13 residues. Germline trimming cut 8 bases from V and 7 bases from J; bases unmatched to any gene: 7. The chain's CDR3 is CASRKDRGLGYTF. The CDR3, as DNA: TGTGCCAGCCGAAAAGACAGGGGGCTTGGCTACACCTTC.

J is TRBJ2-7 and V is TRBV5-1; TRBD2 is a possible D gene (6 bases). CDR1 is SGHRS and CDR2 is YFSETQ in the germline V gene. The CDR3 has 12 residues. V dropped 0 bases and J dropped 7 bases, with 8 bases sitting between them. DNA of the CDR3: TGCGCCAGCAGCTTGGGGGAGGCGGAGCAGTACTTC. Its translation: CASSLGEAEQYF.

This clone was found a few times. This chain uses TRBV2 with TRBJ2-7; TRBD2 aligns across 7 bases. This CDR3 spans 14 amino acids. Germline CDR1 and CDR2: SNHLY and FYNNEI. V trimming: 4 bases; J trimming: 2 bases; junction bases outside the gene matches: 5. The CDR3 spells CASSGRGDTYEQYF. DNA for the CDR3: TGTGCCAGCAGTGGCCGGGGGGATACCTACGAGCAGTACTTC.

This chain connects TRBV7-8 to TRBJ2-3, with 7 bases lining up with TRBD1. With V trimmed by 4 bases and J by 8 bases, 9 bases remained unmatched. The CDR3 runs 14 residues. CDR1 is SGHVS and CDR2 is FQNEAQ in the germline V gene. For the CDR3, the DNA is TGTGCCAGCAGCTCCCAGGGGGTACGAGGTACGCAGTATTTT. Protein product: CASSSQGVRGTQYF. Drawing the rest from reference TRBV7-8 and TRBJ2-3, the complete variable domain is GAGVSQSPRYKVAKRGQDVALRCDPISGHVSLFWYQQALGQGPEFLTYFQNEAQLDKSGLPSDRFFAERPEGSVSTLKIQRTQQEDSAVYLCASSSQGVRGTQYFGPGTRLTVL.

The chain employs TRBV5-4 and TRBJ2-7; 9 positions match TRBD2. The CDR3 has 16 residues. V dropped 4 bases and J dropped 3; count of bases not matched to a gene: 11. Germline CDR1 SGHNT, CDR2 YYREEE (reference sequence). Here the CDR3 reads CASSEAPSGTLYEQYF. The CDR3 region has the DNA TGTGCCAGCAGCGAAGCGCCTAGCGGGACTCTCTACGAGCAGTACTTC. Filled out from reference TRBV5-4 and TRBJ2-7, the complete variable domain reads ETGVTQSPTHLIKTRGQQVTLRCSSQSGHNTVSWYQQALGQGPQFIFQYYREEENGRGNFPPRFSGLQFPNYSSELNVNALELDDSALYLCASSEAPSGTLYEQYFGPGTRLTVT.

A remark on this clone: This sample includes further DNA sequences coding for the same CDR3. This chain joins TRBV2 and TRBJ1-4, with D tentatively TRBD1 (6 bases). CDR3 size: 15 residues. Germline assignment: CDR1 SNHLY and CDR2 FYNNEI. V lost 2 bases to trimming and J lost 3 bases, with 10 bases between them. CDR3 sequence (DNA): TGTGCCAGCAGTGAAAGGGGGAGGGCTAATGAAAAACTGTTTTTT. Protein: CASSERGRANEKLFF.

The gene calls are TRBV10-2 and TRBJ1-5, with TRBD1 matching 11 bases. The ends lost 3 bases at V and 0 bases at J; junction bases unmatched: 7. Germline V gene lookup returns CDR1 WSHSY and CDR2 SAAADI. The CDR3 covers 18 residues. CDR3 DNA: TGCGCCAGCAGTGATCTGGTTGGGACAGGGGGTAGCAATCAGCCCCAGCATTTT. Translation gives CASSDLVGTGGSNQPQHF.

This clone has just a few counts. J is TRBJ2-1 and V is TRBV6-4; TRBD2 matches at 10 bases. Trimming removed 4 bases from V and 0 bases from J; junction bases left unmatched: 0. In germline, CDR1 is MRHNA, CDR2 SNTAGT. The CDR3 is 15 amino acids. The CDR3 region is CASSASGSSYNEQFF. The CDR3, as DNA: TGTGCCAGCAGTGCTAGCGGGAGCTCCTACAATGAGCAGTTCTTC.

The chain carries TRBV19 and TRBJ1-5, with D uncertain. The CDR3 contains 13 residues. Per germline, CDR1 LNHDA and CDR2 SQIVND (reference sequence). V was pared by 4 bases and J by 5 bases, with 9 bases between. CDR3 amino acids: CASSTPGHQPQHF. CDR3 sequence (DNA): TGTGCCAGTAGTACCCCTGGGCATCAGCCCCAGCATTTT.

The chain is built from TRBV7-2 and TRBJ2-7; 11 bases line up with TRBD1. Germline-derived CDR1 and CDR2 are SGHTA and FQGNSA. The V and J ends lost 4 bases and 7 bases, in that order; junction bases with no gene match: 9. The CDR3 is 15 amino acids. In nucleotides, the CDR3 is TGTGCCAGCAGCTCCTTTGGACAGGGGGCTAGGGAGCAGTACTTC. Translating gives CASSSFGQGAREQYF.

The chain recombines TRBV19 with TRBJ1-2; TRBD1 agrees at 12 bases. V was clipped by 7 bases and J by 6 bases; unmatched bases: 15. CDR1 and CDR2 (germline): LNHDA, SQIVND (reference sequence). The CDR3 is made up of 17 amino acids. CDR3 residues: CASTPFGTGGGRDGYTF. As DNA, the CDR3 is TGTGCCAGTACCCCATTTGGGACAGGGGGCGGTCGAGATGGCTACACCTTC.

The chain is built from TRBV2 and TRBJ1-6, with 8 bases matching TRBD1. The germline V gene encodes CDR1 SNHLY and CDR2 FYNNEI. The CDR3 is made up of 13 amino acids. The junction had 0 bases not matched to a gene; V was cut back by 2 bases and J by 9 bases. The CDR3 nucleotides are TGTGCCAGCAGTGAACAGGGGGCTTCACCCCTCCACTTT. Encoded protein: CASSEQGASPLHF. Based on the CDR3 plus reference TRBV2 and TRBJ1-6, the full variable domain is EPEVTQTPSHQVTQMGQEVILRCVPISNHLYFYWYRQILGQKVEFLVSFYNNEISEKSEIFDDQFSVERPDGSNFTLKIRSTKLEDSAMYFCASSEQGASPLHFGNGTRLTVT.

The chain is built from TRBV4-2 and TRBJ2-7; D is perhaps TRBD1 (5 bases). There are 16 residues in the CDR3. Germline V lookup: CDR1 LGHNA, CDR2 YNFKEQ. V was cut by 4 bases and J by 0 bases, with 16 bases left in between. The DNA of the CDR3 is TGTGCCAGCAGCCCCTCAGGGTTCCAGAGCTCCTACGAGCAGTACTTC. This translates into CASSPSGFQSSYEQYF.

This clone has a single count. V is TRBV10-3 and J is TRBJ1-5, with 9 bases identical to TRBD1. The length of the CDR3 is 17 residues. Germline-derived CDR1 and CDR2 are ENHRY and SYGVKD. With V trimmed by 2 bases and J by 0 bases, 5 bases remained unmatched. CDR3 region: CAISEGGTGISNQPQHF. The CDR3 nucleotides read TGTGCCATCAGTGAGGGGGGGACAGGGATTAGCAATCAGCCCCAGCATTTT.

CDR3: CASSLGGDFSNEQYF. CDR3 in DNA: TGTGCCAGCAGCTTAGGCGGGGATTTCTCGAACGAGCAGTACTTC. The J gene is TRBJ2-7, the V gene TRBV7-9, with D possibly matching TRBD2 (6 bases). Germline assignment: CDR1 SEHNR and CDR2 FQNEAQ (reference sequence). V dropped 1 base and J dropped 5 bases, with 15 bases sitting between them. The CDR3 length is 15 residues.

The V and J genes are TRBV29-1 and TRBJ2-7; TRBD2 matches at 11 bases. This CDR3 has 13 amino acids. V lost 5 bases and J lost 3; bases outside the gene matches: 3. The germline gives CDR1 SQVTM, CDR2 ANQGSEA. The CDR3 reads CSVRTSGSYEQYF. The CDR3 DNA is TGCAGCGTTCGAACTAGCGGGAGCTACGAGCAGTACTTC.

This clone was seen a handful of times. The chain couples TRBV6-6 to TRBJ1-1; D gene uncertain. Germline CDR1 is MNHNY and CDR2 is SVGAGI (reference sequence). The CDR3 spans 12 residues. V lost 4 bases and J 7 bases, leaving 10 bases between the germline ends. The chain's CDR3 is CASSSTGNEAFF. The CDR3 region has the DNA TGTGCCAGCAGTTCGACCGGGAATGAAGCTTTCTTT.

With respect to this clone: At one boundary the junction diverges from the germline segment, which might be a read error. The CDR3 nucleotides are TGTTCCAGCAGCTCAAGAGAGGACAGGGTAACCGAAACTTTCTATGGCTACACCTTC. Its protein product is CSSSSREDRVTETFYGYTF. This chain links TRBV7-9 with TRBJ1-2; TRBD1 matches 8 bases. The germline gives CDR1 SEHNR, CDR2 FQNEAQ (reference sequence). The CDR3 length is 19 residues.

The chain has TRBV5-1 and TRBJ1-4; D unclear. There are 14 residues in the CDR3. CDR1 is SGHRS, CDR2 YFSETQ, per germline. V lost 4 bases and J lost 3, with 10 bases in between. The CDR3 sequence: CASSLGYPNEKLFF. The CDR3 nucleotides read TGCGCCAGCAGCCTCGGGTACCCTAATGAAAAACTGTTTTTT.

The chain couples TRBV6-5 to TRBJ1-4, with 7 bases lining up with TRBD1. V gave up 6 bases and J gave up 4 bases; unmatched junction bases: 8. The CDR3 runs 15 residues. From germline, CDR1 is MNHEY and CDR2 SVGAGI. Written as DNA, the CDR3 is TGTGCCAGCAGACGGGAGGGACAGTTTAATGAAAAACTGTTTTTT. Its protein product is CASRREGQFNEKLFF.

V is TRBV29-1 and J is TRBJ2-5, with TRBD2 identical over 14 bases. Germline trimming cut 6 bases from V and 4 bases from J; bases unmatched to any gene: 4. This CDR3 is 14 amino acids long. Germline values: CDR1 SQVTM, CDR2 ANQGSEA. The CDR3 sequence: CSVGTSGSPETQYF. CDR3 nucleotide sequence: TGCAGCGTGGGGACTAGCGGGAGCCCAGAGACCCAGTACTTC.

The chain combines TRBV5-8 with TRBJ2-3, with 9 bases aligning to TRBD2. This CDR3 is built from 16 residues. After removal of 3 bases from V and 0 bases from J, the junction contained 5 bases not matched to a gene. Germline V lookup: CDR1 SGHTS, CDR2 YDEGEE. In nucleotides, the CDR3 is TGTGCCAGCAGCTCGACTAGCGGAATTAGCACAGATACGCAGTATTTT. Translated, it gives CASSSTSGISTDTQYF.

The chain carries TRBV7-6 and TRBJ2-3; the D gene is possibly TRBD2 (5 bases). The CDR3 totals 15 residues. Trimming took 5 bases from V and 0 from J, leaving 12 bases between them. CDR1 and CDR2 (germline): SGHVS, FNYEAQ. CDR3 nucleotide sequence: TGTGCCAGCAGCATGGACTTATCCAGCACAGATACGCAGTATTTT. Protein: CASSMDLSSTDTQYF.

The chain carries TRBV6-5 and TRBJ2-1; TRBD2 matches at 11 bases. Trimming took 2 bases from V and 8 from J; bases not matched to a gene: 5. Germline V gene sequence: CDR1 MNHEY, CDR2 SVGAGI. This CDR3 region has 15 residues. The CDR3 DNA reads as TGTGCCAGCAGTTACAGGCTAGCGGGAGGCGATGAGCAGTTCTTC. This sequence encodes CASSYRLAGGDEQFF.

This chain joins TRBV30 and TRBJ2-7; TRBD2 matches 14 bases. CDR3 length: 13 amino acids. V gave up 5 bases and J gave up 4 bases; unmatched junction bases: 1. The germline gives CDR1 GTSNPN, CDR2 SVGIG (reference sequence). As DNA, the CDR3 is TGTGCCTGGGGACTAGCGGGGGGATACGAGCAGTACTTC. Amino acid sequence: CAWGLAGGYEQYF.